The 11 T cell receptor beta chains given below trace back to one sample, sequenced in a study of OX40 agonist ivuxolimab in advanced cancers. Sequencing was performed with immunoSEQ multiplex PCR; in TCRdb, only in-frame clones are kept and a portion is missing. The data contain over 60,000 clones, 91% of them singletons. This specimen was CD4+ or CD8+ T cells sorted from blood, taken in a trial of the OX40 agonist ivuxolimab. The source is an adult with an advanced solid tumor such as melanoma, head and neck, liver or kidney cancer.

The chain is built from TRBV2 and TRBJ1-2; TRBD1 is a possible D gene (6 bases). Trimming removed 6 bases at V and 8 bases at J, with 22 bases between. This CDR3 contains 15 residues. Germline CDR1 is SNHLY and CDR2 is FYNNEI. The CDR3 nucleotides read TGTGCCAGCAGGGAGGGACCCATGACAGGACGGGGCTACACCTTC. Its translation: CASREGPMTGRGYTF.

This chain uses TRBV6-5 with TRBJ2-7; D not resolved. The length of the CDR3 is 14 residues. Germline V gives CDR1 MNHEY, CDR2 SVGAGI. V was clipped by 2 bases and J by 1 base, with 9 bases between them. Written as DNA, the CDR3 is TGTGCCAGCAGTTACGCCGACGGATCCTACGAGCAGTACTTC. It translates to CASSYADGSYEQYF.

V gene TRBV7-2 combines with J gene TRBJ2-2; unclear D gene. With 1 base removed from V and 6 bases from J, the gap between germline ends came to 15 bases. The length of the CDR3 is 16 residues. Germline V CDR1 and CDR2: SGHTA, FQGNSA. The CDR3 bases are TGTGCCAGCAGCTTAGGACCGGCAGGCGGAGCCGGGGAGCTGTTTTTT. As protein: CASSLGPAGGAGELFF.

J is TRBJ1-2 and V is TRBV7-9; possibly TRBD1 for D (6 bases). This CDR3 spans 17 amino acids. The ends were cut back, 4 bases at V and 4 bases at J, with 22 bases in the middle. Germline CDR1 and CDR2: SEHNR and FQNEAQ (reference sequence). CDR3 in DNA: TGTGCCAGCAGCTACGGGACAACAACAACCCCTTTCTATGGCTACACCTTC. This translates into CASSYGTTTTPFYGYTF.

This clone was recorded a few times. The chain carries TRBV9 and TRBJ1-5; no clear D gene. Looked up from germline, CDR1 is SGDLS and CDR2 is YYNGEE. This CDR3 is 14 amino acids long. Trimming left V 4 bases short and J 6 bases short, with 14 bases between. In nucleotides, the CDR3 is TGTGCCAGCAGCCGGGGTTCAGGCAGTCAGCCCCAGCATTTT. It translates to CASSRGSGSQPQHF.

The V call is TRBV4-1, the J call TRBJ2-2; 11 bases match TRBD2. Germline CDR1 reads MGHRA; CDR2 reads YSYEKL. Unmatched junction bases numbered 7, after V lost 4 bases and J lost 0 bases. CDR3 length: 18 amino acids. The CDR3 here is CASSPAGLAVANTGELFF. The CDR3 DNA is TGCGCCAGCAGCCCAGCGGGACTAGCGGTCGCGAACACCGGGGAGCTGTTTTTT.

The chain employs TRBV9 and TRBJ1-5; a possible D gene is TRBD1 (5 bases). Per the germline V gene, CDR1 is SGDLS and CDR2 is YYNGEE. This CDR3 comprises 13 residues. Trimming took off 1 base at V and 6 bases at J, with 8 bases between the two ends. The CDR3 DNA follows: TGTGCCAGCAGCGTACAGGGTCTTCAGCCCCAGCATTTT. Protein product: CASSVQGLQPQHF.

The chain links TRBV5-4 to TRBJ2-2; D assignment may be TRBD1 or TRBD2 (5 bases each). Trimming shortened V by 0 bases and J by 2 bases, and 11 bases separated the two germline ends. This CDR3 is built from 16 residues. Germline V gene sequence: CDR1 SGHNT, CDR2 YYREEE (reference sequence). DNA for the CDR3: TGTGCCAGCAGCTTGGCGCCGGGGCCTAACACCGGGGAGCTGTTTTTT. Encoded protein: CASSLAPGPNTGELFF.

A single count supports this clone. The gene calls are TRBV19 and TRBJ2-1; 7 bases match TRBD1. The length of the CDR3 is 17 residues. Germline V CDR1 and CDR2: LNHDA, SQIVND (reference sequence). V dropped 2 bases and J dropped 9; count of bases not matched to a gene: 16. The CDR3 sequence: CASSISGNLARGSEQFF. DNA for the CDR3: TGTGCCAGTAGTATAAGCGGTAATTTGGCCAGGGGGTCTGAGCAGTTCTTC.

The rearrangement links TRBV10-3 to TRBJ2-5, with D perhaps TRBD1 or TRBD2 (5 bases each). Germline V CDR1 and CDR2: ENHRY, SYGVKD. V gave up 8 bases and J gave up 5 bases, with 18 bases separating them. This CDR3 has 14 amino acids. The CDR3 here is CAIGGPALGETQYF. The CDR3 DNA sequence: TGTGCCATCGGGGGACCTGCGCTGGGGGAGACCCAGTACTTC.

The J gene is TRBJ2-7, the V gene TRBV19; D gene uncertain. The CDR3 totals 13 residues. CDR1 LNHDA and CDR2 SQIVND come from the germline V gene (reference sequence). V gave up 3 bases and J gave up 2 bases, with 8 bases separating them. The CDR3 here is CASSIRYTYEQYF. Here the CDR3 DNA reads TGTGCCAGTAGTATTAGGTATACCTACGAGCAGTACTTC.